This record concerns one T cell receptor (beta chain) sequence. Antigen unknown. PCR primers comprised 60 Vbeta and 13 Jbeta primers. Some clones are missing from TCRdb's copy, which holds only in-frame ones; the method was immunoSEQ multiplex PCR. The sample shows around 76,000 clones, and under 1.5% sits with its ten largest clones. This record comes from a study of cytomegalovirus exposure and HLA in healthy donors. Study-wide results and caveats: Listed as cytomegalovirus-associated were 150 to 200 TCR beta chains. In all likelihood, a cluster of highly shared sequence variants was a sequencing artifact. In an earlier analysis, about 87% or about 30%: the productive usage of most TCR beta V segments.

Per germline, CDR1 MNHEY and CDR2 SVGAGI. The V and J ends lost 4 bases and 5 bases, in that order; junction bases with no gene match: 12. CDR3 length equals 16 residues. The rearrangement joins TRBV6-5 to TRBJ2-7; 9 bases agree with TRBD1. The sequence was obtained from a woman aged 55-70 years in good health and CMV-seronegative. The source material was PBMCs. This CDR3 reads CASSFSGTGRFDEQYF. CDR3 DNA sequence: TGTGCCAGCAGTTTCTCCGGGACAGGGAGATTCGACGAGCAGTACTTC.